One sample yielded the 18 T cell receptor beta chains listed below, sequenced in a study of control samples from healthy donors and cancer patients. Clones were sequenced by immunoSEQ multiplex PCR, and TCRdb holds only the in-frame ones, with some missing. The repertoire has 250,000 to 300,000 clones, over 75% of them found once; the top ten carry 13%. The sequencing sample was made of PBMCs. Receptors originate from a woman in her sixties with lung cancer.

This clone was seen only once. This rearrangement joins TRBV30 to TRBJ2-7, with 7 nucleotides matching TRBD1. J lost 3 bases, V lost 6 bases, and 11 bases had no gene match. The CDR3 has 14 residues. Germline loops: CDR1 GTSNPN, CDR2 SVGIG (reference sequence). This CDR3 is CACGPGTASYEQYF. CDR3 coding DNA: TGTGCCTGCGGACCTGGGACAGCCAGCTACGAGCAGTACTTC.

This chain uses TRBV6-5 with TRBJ1-5, with D uncertain. CDR1 and CDR2 (germline): MNHEY, SVGAGI. V shed 8 bases and J shed 5 bases, with 13 bases lying between them. This CDR3 is built from 13 residues. The CDR3 DNA reads TGTGCCAGCCGCTTAGCCCGGGATCAGCCCCAGCATTTT. It encodes CASRLARDQPQHF.

This sequence joins TRBV5-1 and TRBJ1-3, with D possibly matching TRBD1 (5 bases). The germline V gene has CDR1 SGHRS and CDR2 YFSETQ. The V end lost 0 bases, the J end lost 2 bases, and 12 bases lay between the germline ends. CDR3 length equals 16 residues. CDR3: CASSLGGERAGNTIYF. The CDR3 DNA follows: TGCGCCAGCAGCTTGGGAGGGGAACGAGCTGGAAACACCATATATTTT.

The CDR3 DNA reads as TGCAGCGTTGGGACTAGCGGGGGGTTACAGTTCTTC. Protein sequence: CSVGTSGGLQFF. The chain employs TRBV29-1 and TRBJ2-1; TRBD2 matches at 14 bases. CDR1 is SQVTM, CDR2 ANQGSEA, per germline. The CDR3 covers 12 residues. V dropped 4 bases and J dropped 13; count of bases not matched to a gene: 3.

In its sample, this clone was seen a few times. The rearrangement joins TRBV11-1 to TRBJ2-1; a weak D match, TRBD1 (6 bases). This CDR3 region has 15 residues. The V gene's germline CDR1 is SGHAT and CDR2 FQDESV (reference sequence). The V end lost 5 bases, the J end lost 3 bases, and 14 bases lay between the germline ends. The CDR3 sequence: CASSQIEGGYNEQFF. In DNA form, the CDR3 reads TGTGCCAGCAGCCAAATCGAAGGGGGCTACAATGAGCAGTTCTTC.

In its sample, this clone was seen many times. J is TRBJ2-7 and V is TRBV3-1 (or the pseudogene TRBV3-2); 8 bases fit TRBD2. The CDR3 extends over 19 amino acids. V lost 1 base to trimming and J lost 7 bases; unmatched junction nucleotides: 21. CDR1 LGHDT and CDR2 YNNKEL come from the germline V gene (reference sequence). The CDR3 nucleotides read TGTGCCAGCAGCCAAGGGTACGAGTCCGGCGCGGGGGGCCGGGAGGAGCAGTACTTC. Translating gives CASSQGYESGAGGREEQYF.

The gene calls are TRBV27 and TRBJ2-1; 8 nucleotides match TRBD1. Per germline, CDR1 MNHEY and CDR2 SMNVEV (reference sequence). Trimming cost V 8 bases and J 4 bases; bases outside gene matches: 13. The CDR3 extends over 16 amino acids. The CDR3 DNA reads TGTGCCAGCTTATACACGAGGACAGGGAGTTACAATGAGCAGTTCTTC. Translating gives CASLYTRTGSYNEQFF.

V and J are TRBV6-6 and TRBJ2-3, with D unresolved. Looked up from germline, CDR1 is MNHNY and CDR2 is SVGAGI (reference sequence). Deletions cut 2 bases from V and 2 bases from J, with 8 bases between. The CDR3 covers 14 residues. CDR3 in DNA: TGTGCCAGCAGTTACGCAAAGATCACAGATACGCAGTATTTT. Amino acid sequence: CASSYAKITDTQYF.

This clone appeared a few times. The chain couples TRBV2 to TRBJ1-1; tentatively, D is TRBD1 (6 bases). The V gene's germline CDR1 is SNHLY and CDR2 FYNNEI. V lost 6 bases to trimming and J lost 4 bases, with 21 bases between them. This CDR3 has 16 amino acids. The CDR3 loop is CASRNLLGGGGTEAFF. Here the CDR3 DNA reads TGTGCCAGCAGAAACTTATTGGGTGGAGGGGGCACTGAAGCTTTCTTT.

This clone has more than one count but fewer than ten. The CDR3 sequence is CASSYSFLAGGSYEQYF. In nucleotides, the CDR3 is TGTGCCAGCAGTTACTCGTTCCTAGCGGGAGGAAGCTACGAGCAGTACTTC. The V and J genes are TRBV6-2 or TRBV6-3 and TRBJ2-7; 11 bases are a match to TRBD2. The junction had 7 bases not matched to a gene; V was cut back by 0 bases and J by 3 bases. Germline lookup yields CDR1 MNHEY and CDR2 SVGEGT. The length of the CDR3 is 17 residues.

This chain links TRBV3-1 (or the pseudogene TRBV3-2) with TRBJ1-2; D unresolved. Germline loops: CDR1 LGHDT, CDR2 YNNKEL (reference sequence). Trimming pared 1 base from V and 7 bases from J, leaving 13 bases between. The CDR3 is 14 residues long. As DNA, the CDR3 is TGTGCCAGCAGCCAAGCCCTTGAAAGTGGTGGCTACACCTTC. Translation: CASSQALESGGYTF.

The chain employs TRBV7-9 and TRBJ2-3; a weak D match, TRBD1 (6 bases). CDR1 SEHNR and CDR2 FQNEAQ come from the germline V gene (reference sequence). The ends were cut back, 6 bases at V and 2 bases at J, with 15 bases in the middle. The CDR3 spans 15 residues. Written as DNA, the CDR3 is TGTGCCAGCAGGCCAAGGACAGACTTCACAGATACGCAGTATTTT. Protein: CASRPRTDFTDTQYF.

This rearrangement joins TRBV6-5 to TRBJ1-2; 8 bases map to TRBD1. With 4 bases clipped from V and 2 bases from J, the junction kept 6 bases outside the gene matches. CDR3 length equals 15 residues. Germline V gene sequence: CDR1 MNHEY, CDR2 SVGAGI. The CDR3 is CASSSKAGGNYGYTF. As DNA, the CDR3 is TGTGCCAGCAGTTCTAAGGCAGGGGGCAACTATGGCTACACCTTC.

The V gene is TRBV5-1, the J gene TRBJ2-1; D is uncertain. Trimming left V 4 bases short and J 2 bases short, with 13 bases between. Germline CDR1 SGHRS, CDR2 YFSETQ. CDR3 length: 15 amino acids. The CDR3 coding sequence is TGCGCCAGCAGCAATGGACCGCTAACCTACAATGAGCAGTTCTTC. It is translated as CASSNGPLTYNEQFF.

About this clone itself: At one end the junction does not follow the germline gene, possibly because of a read error. The chain carries TRBV6-4 and TRBJ2-2; the match to TRBD2 covers 8 bases. Germline V CDR1 and CDR2: MRHNA, SNTAGT. The CDR3 is 17 amino acids. DNA for the CDR3: TGTGCCAGCAGTCCAATCGACGGGAGGGCCTTACACCGGGGAGCTGTTTTT. It codes for CASSPIDGRALHRGAVF.

V usage is TRBV9 and J usage is TRBJ1-2; tentatively, D is TRBD1 (6 bases). V was shortened by 2 bases and J by 5 bases, with 10 bases between the two germline ends. Germline-derived CDR1 and CDR2 are SGDLS and YYNGEE. CDR3 size: 13 residues. The CDR3 is CASSVQQGYGYTF. Here the CDR3 DNA reads TGTGCCAGCAGCGTTCAACAGGGATATGGCTACACCTTC.

This rearrangement joins TRBV18 to TRBJ2-1, with 10 positions matching TRBD2. This CDR3 has 16 residues. V lost 0 bases and J lost 12; bases outside the gene matches: 11. Per the germline V gene, CDR1 is KGHSH and CDR2 is LQKENI. The CDR3 bases are TGTGCCAGCTCACCACCCAATAAAGCGGGAGGGCCCTCGCAGTTCTTC. It encodes CASSPPNKAGGPSQFF.

This clone was counted a single time. The chain carries TRBV5-4 and TRBJ1-1; D possibly corresponds to TRBD1 (5 bases). V dropped 7 bases and J dropped 4 bases, with 14 bases sitting between them. Per the germline V gene, CDR1 is SGHNT and CDR2 is YYREEE (reference sequence). The CDR3 has 13 residues. CDR3 sequence: CASSNQGVTEAFF. DNA for the CDR3: TGTGCCAGCTCAAATCAGGGAGTCACTGAAGCTTTCTTT.